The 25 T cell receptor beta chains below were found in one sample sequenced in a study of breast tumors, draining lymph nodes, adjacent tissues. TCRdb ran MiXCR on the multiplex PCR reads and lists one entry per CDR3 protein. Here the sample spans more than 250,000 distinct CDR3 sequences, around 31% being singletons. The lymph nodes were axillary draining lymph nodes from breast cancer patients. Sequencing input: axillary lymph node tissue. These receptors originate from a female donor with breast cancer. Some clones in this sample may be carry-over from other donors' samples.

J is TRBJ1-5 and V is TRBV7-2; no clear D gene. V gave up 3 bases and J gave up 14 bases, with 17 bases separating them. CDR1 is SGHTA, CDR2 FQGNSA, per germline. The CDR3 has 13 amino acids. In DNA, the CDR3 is TGTGCCAGCAGCTTTGGGTCTGACTCCTACGAGCATTTT. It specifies CASSFGSDSYEHF.

CDR3 coding DNA: TGTGCCAGTGGTTTCGGGACTAGCGGAACCTACGAGCAGTACTTC. Its protein is CASGFGTSGTYEQYF. The chain joins TRBV19 to TRBJ2-7; 11 positions match TRBD2. The V gene's germline CDR1 is LNHDA and CDR2 SQIVND (reference sequence). CDR3 size: 15 residues. After removal of 8 bases from V and 2 bases from J, the junction contained 8 bases not matched to a gene.

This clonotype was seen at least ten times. The CDR3 coding sequence is TGTGCCACCAGCGCAGGACGGGGATATGGCTACACCTTC. It specifies CATSAGRGYGYTF. The V and J genes are TRBV15 and TRBJ1-2; no definite D call. V lost 5 bases and J 5 bases, leaving 12 bases between the germline ends. Germline V CDR1 and CDR2: LNHNV, YYDKDF (reference sequence). The CDR3 spans 13 residues.

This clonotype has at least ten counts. The CDR3 sequence: CSAAGPSYEQYF. In DNA, the CDR3 is TGCAGTGCCGCGGGACCCTCCTACGAGCAGTACTTC. The chain joins TRBV20-1 to TRBJ2-7; a weak D match, TRBD2 (6 bases). The V gene lost 6 bases and the J gene lost 0 bases, with 9 bases spanning the gap. This CDR3 has 12 residues. Germline V gives CDR1 DFQATT, CDR2 SNEGSKA (reference sequence).

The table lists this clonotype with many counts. The chain's CDR3 is CASSLRGSQETQYF. In DNA form, the CDR3 reads TGTGCCAGCAGCTTACGTGGCAGTCAAGAGACCCAGTACTTC. This rearrangement joins TRBV11-1 to TRBJ2-5; D is undetermined. This CDR3 region has 14 residues. CDR1 SGHAT and CDR2 FQDESV come from the germline V gene (reference sequence). V lost 2 bases to trimming and J lost 2 bases, with 9 bases between them.

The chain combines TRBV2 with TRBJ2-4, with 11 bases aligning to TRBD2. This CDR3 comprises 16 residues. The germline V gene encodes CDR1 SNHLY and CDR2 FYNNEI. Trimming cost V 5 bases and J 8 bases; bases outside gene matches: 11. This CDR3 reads CASSQGTSGGGDIQYF. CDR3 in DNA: TGTGCCAGCAGTCAGGGGACTAGCGGTGGGGGAGACATTCAGTACTTC.

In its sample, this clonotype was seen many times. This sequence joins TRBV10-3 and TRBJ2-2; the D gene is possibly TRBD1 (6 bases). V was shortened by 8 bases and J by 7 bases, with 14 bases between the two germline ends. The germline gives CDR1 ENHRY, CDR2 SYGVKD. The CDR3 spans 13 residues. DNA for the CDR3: TGTGCCATCTGGGCAGGGGCTGACGGGGAGCTGTTTTTT. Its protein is CAIWAGADGELFF.

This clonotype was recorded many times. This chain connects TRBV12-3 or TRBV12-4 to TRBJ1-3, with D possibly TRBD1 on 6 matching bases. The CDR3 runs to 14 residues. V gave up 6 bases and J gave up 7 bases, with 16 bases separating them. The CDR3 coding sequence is TGTGCCAGCAGGATCGACAGGATTTCGAACACCATATATTTT. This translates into CASRIDRISNTIYF.

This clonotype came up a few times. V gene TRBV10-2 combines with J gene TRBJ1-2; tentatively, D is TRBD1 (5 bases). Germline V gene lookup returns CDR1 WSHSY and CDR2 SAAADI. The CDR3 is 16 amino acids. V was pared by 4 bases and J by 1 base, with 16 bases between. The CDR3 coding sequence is TGCGCCAGCAGTGGCGCGGAGACAGAAGTTAACTATGGCTACACCTTC. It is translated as CASSGAETEVNYGYTF.

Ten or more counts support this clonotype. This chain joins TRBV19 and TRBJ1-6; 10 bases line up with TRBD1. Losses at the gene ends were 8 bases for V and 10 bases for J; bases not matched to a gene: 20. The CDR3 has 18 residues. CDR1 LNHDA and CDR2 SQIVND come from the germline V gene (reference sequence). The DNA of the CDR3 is TGTGCCAGTCCAAGTGCCGGGACAGGGGTTGTTATTATATCACCCCTCCACTTT. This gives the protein CASPSAGTGVVIISPLHF.

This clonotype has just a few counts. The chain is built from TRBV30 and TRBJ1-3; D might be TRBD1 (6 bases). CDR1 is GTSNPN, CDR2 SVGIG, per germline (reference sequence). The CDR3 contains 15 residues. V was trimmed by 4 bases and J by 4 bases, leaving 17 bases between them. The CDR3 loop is CAWTSGQFSGNTIYF. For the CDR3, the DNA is TGTGCCTGGACCTCGGGACAATTCTCCGGAAACACCATATATTTT.

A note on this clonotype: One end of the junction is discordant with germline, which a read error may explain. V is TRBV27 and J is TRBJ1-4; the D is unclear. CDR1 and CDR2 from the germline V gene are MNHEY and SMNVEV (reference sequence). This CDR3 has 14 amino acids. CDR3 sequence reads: CASKKIGKNERLFF. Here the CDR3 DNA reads TGTGCCAGCAAGAAGATAGGGAAGAACGAAAGACTGTTTTTT.

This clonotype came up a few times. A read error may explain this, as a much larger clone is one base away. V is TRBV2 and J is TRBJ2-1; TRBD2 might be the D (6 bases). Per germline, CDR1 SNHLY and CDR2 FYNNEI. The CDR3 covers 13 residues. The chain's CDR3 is CASRLAVLGEQLF. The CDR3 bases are TGTGCCAGCAGACTAGCCGTGTTAGGTGAGCAGCTCTTC.

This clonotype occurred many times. CDR3 region: CSARSGGGVDFF. The CDR3 DNA sequence: TGCAGTGCCAGGTCTGGCGGGGGAGTCGATTTCTTC. This chain connects TRBV20-1 to TRBJ2-1; 7 bases map to TRBD2. Unmatched junction bases numbered 15, after V lost 6 bases and J lost 16 bases. The CDR3 length is 12 residues. Germline values: CDR1 DFQATT, CDR2 SNEGSKA (reference sequence).

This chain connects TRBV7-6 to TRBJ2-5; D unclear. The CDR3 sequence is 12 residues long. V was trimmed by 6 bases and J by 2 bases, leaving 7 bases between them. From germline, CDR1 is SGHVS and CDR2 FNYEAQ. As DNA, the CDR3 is TGTGCCAGCAGAGGGAAGCAAGAGACCCAGTACTTC. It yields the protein CASRGKQETQYF.

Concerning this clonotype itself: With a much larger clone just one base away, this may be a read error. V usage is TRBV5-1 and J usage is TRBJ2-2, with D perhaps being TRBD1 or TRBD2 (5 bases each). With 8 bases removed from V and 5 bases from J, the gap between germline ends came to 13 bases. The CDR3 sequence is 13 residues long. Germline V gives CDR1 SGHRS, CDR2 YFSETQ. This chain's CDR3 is CARAEGRTGELFF. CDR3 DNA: TGCGCCAGGGCAGAGGGGCGGACCGGGGAGCTGTTTTTT.

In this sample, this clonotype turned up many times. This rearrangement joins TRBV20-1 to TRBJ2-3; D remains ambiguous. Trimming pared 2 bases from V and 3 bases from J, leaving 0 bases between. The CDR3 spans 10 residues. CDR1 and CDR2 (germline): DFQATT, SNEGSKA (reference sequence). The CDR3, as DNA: TGCAGTGCTAGAACAGATACGCAGTATTTT. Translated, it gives CSARTDTQYF.

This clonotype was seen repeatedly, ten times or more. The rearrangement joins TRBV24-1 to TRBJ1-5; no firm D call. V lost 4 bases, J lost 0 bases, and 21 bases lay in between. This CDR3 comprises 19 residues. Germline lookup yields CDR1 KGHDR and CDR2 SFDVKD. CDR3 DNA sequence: TGTGCCACCAGTGAATTGCAGGCACCACGAAAGTATAGCAATCAGCCCCAGCATTTT. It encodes CATSELQAPRKYSNQPQHF.

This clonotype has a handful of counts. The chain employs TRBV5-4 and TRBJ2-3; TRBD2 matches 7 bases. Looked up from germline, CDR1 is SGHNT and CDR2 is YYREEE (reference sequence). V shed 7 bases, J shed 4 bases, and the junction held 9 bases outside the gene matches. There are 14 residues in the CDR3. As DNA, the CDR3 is TGTGCCAGCTTTAAGCGGGACGGACCAGATACGCAGTATTTT. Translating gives CASFKRDGPDTQYF.

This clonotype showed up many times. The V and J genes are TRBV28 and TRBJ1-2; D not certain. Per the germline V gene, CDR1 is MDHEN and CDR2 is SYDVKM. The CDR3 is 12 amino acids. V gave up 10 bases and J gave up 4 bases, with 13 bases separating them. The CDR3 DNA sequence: TGTGCCACGTCAATAAACAGCTATGGCTACACCTTC. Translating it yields CATSINSYGYTF.

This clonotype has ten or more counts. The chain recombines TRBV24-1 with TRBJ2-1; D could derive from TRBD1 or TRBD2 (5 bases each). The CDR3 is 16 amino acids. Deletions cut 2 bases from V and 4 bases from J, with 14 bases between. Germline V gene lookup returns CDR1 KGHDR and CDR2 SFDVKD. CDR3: CATSDWSGDLYNEQFF. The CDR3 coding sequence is TGTGCCACCAGTGATTGGTCTGGGGACCTTTACAATGAGCAGTTCTTC.

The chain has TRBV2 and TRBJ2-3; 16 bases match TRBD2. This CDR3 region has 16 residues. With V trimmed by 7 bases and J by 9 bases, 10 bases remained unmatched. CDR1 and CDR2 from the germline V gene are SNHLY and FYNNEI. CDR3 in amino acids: CASIGTSGRAGCTQYF. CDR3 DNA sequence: TGTGCCAGCATTGGGACTAGCGGGAGGGCAGGGTGCACGCAGTATTTT.

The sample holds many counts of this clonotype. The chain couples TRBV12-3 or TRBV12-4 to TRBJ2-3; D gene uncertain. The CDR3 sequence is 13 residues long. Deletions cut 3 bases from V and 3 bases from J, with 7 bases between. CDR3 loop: CASSFSRTDTQYF. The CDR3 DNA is TGTGCCAGCAGTTTTTCCCGGACAGATACGCAGTATTTT.

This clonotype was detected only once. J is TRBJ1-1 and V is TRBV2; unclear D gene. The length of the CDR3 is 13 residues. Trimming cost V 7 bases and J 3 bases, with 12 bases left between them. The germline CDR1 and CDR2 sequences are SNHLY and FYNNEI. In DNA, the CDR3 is TGTGCCAGCAAGAAGGGAATGGACACTGAAGCTTTCTTT. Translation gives CASKKGMDTEAFF. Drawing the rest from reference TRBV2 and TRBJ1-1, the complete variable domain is EPEVTQTPSHQVTQMGQEVILRCVPISNHLYFYWYRQILGQKVEFLVSFYNNEISEKSEIFDDQFSVERPDGSNFTLKIRSTKLEDSAMYFCASKKGMDTEAFFGQGTRLTVV.

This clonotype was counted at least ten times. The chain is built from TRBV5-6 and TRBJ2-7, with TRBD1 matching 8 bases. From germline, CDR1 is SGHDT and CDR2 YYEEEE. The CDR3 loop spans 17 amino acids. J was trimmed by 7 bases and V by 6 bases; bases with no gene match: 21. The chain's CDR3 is CASTKSAYWDRMREQYF. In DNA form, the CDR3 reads TGTGCCAGCACAAAATCGGCTTATTGGGACAGGATGAGGGAGCAGTACTTC.